This record looks at one TCR beta chain sequence and its context. Germline V gives CDR1 LNHDA, CDR2 SQIVND (reference sequence). This CDR3 is built from 13 residues. V lost 5 bases and J lost 12; bases outside the gene matches: 5. Measured with immunoSEQ multiplex PCR; TCRdb has only the in-frame clones, and not every one. This sample yields under 200,000 clones, of which about 81% are seen a single time; 1% to 1.5% belongs to the top ten. The source of the sample is a study of cytomegalovirus exposure and HLA in healthy donors. At the level of the study: The approximately 110 validation repertoires used the same platform as the approximately 670 first-cohort repertoires, a later analysis reported.

Donors came from a validation cohort of over a hundred subjects, distinct from the first 666-subject cohort. Input material: PBMCs. This chain connects TRBV19 to TRBJ2-1, with 12 bases aligning to TRBD2. The sequence derives from a woman in her 30s in good health and CMV-seronegative. The CDR3 loop is CASSSTSGSGQFF. The CDR3 bases are TGTGCCAGTAGTTCGACTAGCGGGAGTGGGCAGTTCTTC.